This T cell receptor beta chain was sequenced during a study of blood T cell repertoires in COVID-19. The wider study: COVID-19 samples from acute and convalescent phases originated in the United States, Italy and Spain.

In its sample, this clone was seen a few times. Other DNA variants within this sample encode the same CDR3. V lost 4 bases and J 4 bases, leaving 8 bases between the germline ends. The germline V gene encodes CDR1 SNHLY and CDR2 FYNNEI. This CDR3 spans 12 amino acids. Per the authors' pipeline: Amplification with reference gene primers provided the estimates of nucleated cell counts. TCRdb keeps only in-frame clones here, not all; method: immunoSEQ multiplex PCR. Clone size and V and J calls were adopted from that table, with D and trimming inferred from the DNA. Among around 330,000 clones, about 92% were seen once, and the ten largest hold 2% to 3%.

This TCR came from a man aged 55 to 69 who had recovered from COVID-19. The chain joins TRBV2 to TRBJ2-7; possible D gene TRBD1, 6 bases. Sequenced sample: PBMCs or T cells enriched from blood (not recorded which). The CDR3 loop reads CASSAQGYEQYF. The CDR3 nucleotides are TGTGCCAGCAGTGCACAGGGATACGAGCAGTACTTC.